This TCR beta chain was identified during a study of blood T cells in healthy people across ages. Study background: Template switching recovered approximately one barcoded beta molecule for every two T cells.

The germline V gene has CDR1 SGHTA and CDR2 FQGNSA. This CDR3 spans 14 amino acids. The second PCR ran roughly 6 to 11 cycles with a sample-barcoded 5' primer and J-beta primers. Each cDNA molecule carried a tag from a template-switch adaptor that contained 12 random nucleotides. TCRdb re-called the 5' RACE reads with MiXCR, one entry per CDR3 protein. This sample carries 730,000 or so distinct CDR3 sequences, about 42% of them seen once, and the ten largest clones take less than 25%. Sample donors were healthy Caucasian individuals that came from Russia, aged 6 to 90. They isolated at least 6.5 million PBMCs from each sample.

The source is a woman aged 60-75 years in good health. This chain connects TRBV7-2 to TRBJ2-7, with a weak D call TRBD2 (6 bases). The J call is in doubt because the DNA end fits TRBJ2-5 better. Sequenced material: blood. In DNA, the CDR3 is TGTGCCAGCAGCAATCCAGCGGGCAAAGAGACCCAGTACTTC. It encodes CASSNPAGKETQYF.